Presented here are 17 T cell receptor beta chains from one specimen sequenced in a study of identical twins. TCRdb re-called the 5' RACE reads through MiXCR, storing one row per CDR3 protein. The sample has 300,000 to 400,000 distinct CDR3 sequences, 12% seen once. These data were also filed under a second study, of yellow fever vaccine responses in identical twins.

Sequencing was done on a sample of CD8+ T cells sorted from blood. These receptors were taken from a woman younger than 30 in good health.

In this sample, this clonotype turned up many times. The chain couples TRBV10-2 to TRBJ2-2, with 9 bases lining up with TRBD1. This CDR3 region has 15 residues. CDR1 WSHSY and CDR2 SAAADI come from the germline V gene. Losses at the gene ends were 1 base for V and 3 bases for J; bases not matched to a gene: 0. The CDR3 DNA sequence: TGCGCCAGCAGTGAGTGGACAGGGGACACCGGGGAGCTGTTTTTT. Protein sequence: CASSEWTGDTGELFF.

This clonotype appeared many times. In DNA, the CDR3 is TGCGCCAGCAGCCAAGAAACTCGGGAAGCCAAAAACATTCAGTACTTC. Translated: CASSQETREAKNIQYF. The J gene is TRBJ2-4, the V gene TRBV4-1, with a tentative D call TRBD2 (5 bases). The CDR3 runs to 16 residues. The germline CDR1 and CDR2 sequences are MGHRA and YSYEKL. The V and J ends lost 0 bases and 0 bases respectively, with 9 bases between them.

The CDR3 loop reads CASSYSNPGGGGYTF. CDR3 DNA: TGTGCCAGCAGTTACTCGAACCCAGGGGGTGGTGGCTACACCTTC. This chain joins TRBV6-5 and TRBJ1-2; 7 bases agree with TRBD1. Germline V gene data show CDR1 as MNHEY and CDR2 as SVGAGI. J was trimmed by 7 bases and V by 0 bases; bases with no gene match: 8. The CDR3 contains 15 residues.

The genes are TRBV4-1 and TRBJ2-3; D is possibly TRBD1 or TRBD2 (5 bases each). CDR1 is MGHRA, CDR2 YSYEKL, per germline. Trimming pared 1 base from V and 2 bases from J, leaving 10 bases between. This CDR3 is 15 amino acids long. CDR3 region: CASSQVAGTTDTQYF. CDR3 nucleotides: TGCGCCAGCAGCCAAGTTGCAGGGACCACAGATACGCAGTATTTT.

The rearrangement joins TRBV27 to TRBJ2-4, with TRBD1 matching over 7 bases. The CDR3 has 16 residues. V lost 7 bases to trimming and J lost 0 bases; unmatched junction nucleotides: 9. Looked up from germline, CDR1 is MNHEY and CDR2 is SMNVEV (reference sequence). The CDR3: CASTSPGQLAKNIQYF. CDR3 coding DNA: TGTGCCAGCACCTCACCGGGACAGTTAGCCAAAAACATTCAGTACTTC.

Only one count was recorded for this clonotype. The rearrangement links TRBV5-1 to TRBJ2-7; perhaps TRBD2 as D (6 bases). Germline CDR1 reads SGHRS; CDR2 reads YFSETQ. This CDR3 comprises 15 residues. V dropped 0 bases and J dropped 4 bases, with 14 bases sitting between them. The CDR3: CASSLDGGTLYEQYF. The CDR3 DNA follows: TGCGCCAGCAGCTTGGACGGCGGGACCCTATACGAGCAGTACTTC.

A few counts support this clonotype. V and J are TRBV6-5 and TRBJ2-7; TRBD1 is a possible D gene (6 bases). The V gene's germline CDR1 is MNHEY and CDR2 SVGAGI. CDR3 length: 13 amino acids. With 4 bases removed from V and 6 bases from J, the gap between germline ends came to 13 bases. CDR3 region: CASSLAGAVEQYF. The CDR3 nucleotides are TGTGCCAGCAGTTTGGCAGGGGCGGTCGAGCAGTACTTC.

The chain recombines TRBV11-2 with TRBJ2-2; D unclear. CDR3 length equals 13 residues. Germline loops: CDR1 SGHAT, CDR2 FQNNGV. V was shortened by 5 bases and J by 6 bases, with 10 bases between the two germline ends. CDR3 in DNA: TGTGCCAGCAGCCCCACCCTCCCCGGGGAGCTGTTTTTT. This encodes CASSPTLPGELFF.

This chain uses TRBV4-2 with TRBJ2-3; TRBD1 matches 12 bases. Germline trimming cut 5 bases from V and 5 bases from J; bases unmatched to any gene: 5. The CDR3 extends over 15 amino acids. CDR1 and CDR2 (germline): LGHNA, YNFKEQ. This CDR3 reads CASSGGTGGVDTQYF. The CDR3 DNA follows: TGTGCCAGCAGCGGTGGGACAGGGGGCGTAGATACGCAGTATTTT.

V and J are TRBV4-2 and TRBJ2-2; 8 bases line up with TRBD1. There are 17 residues in the CDR3. J lost 3 bases, V lost 2 bases, and 8 bases had no gene match. CDR1 is LGHNA and CDR2 is YNFKEQ in the germline V gene. CDR3 protein: CASSQYFRGQDTGELFF. CDR3 nucleotides: TGTGCCAGCAGCCAATACTTCAGGGGGCAGGACACCGGGGAGCTGTTTTTT.

The table lists this clonotype with many counts. This chain joins TRBV12-3 or TRBV12-4 and TRBJ2-1; 7 bases are a match to TRBD1. This CDR3 contains 13 residues. J lost 12 bases, V lost 3 bases, and 8 bases had no gene match. The CDR3 sequence: CASSFATGPLQFF. CDR3 DNA sequence: TGTGCCAGCAGTTTCGCGACAGGGCCCCTGCAGTTCTTC.

This clonotype was observed many times. The chain combines TRBV10-2 with TRBJ2-1; D not certain. This CDR3 spans 10 amino acids. V was pared by 8 bases and J by 10 bases, with 9 bases between. Germline V lookup: CDR1 WSHSY, CDR2 SAAADI. The CDR3 sequence: CASGSVEQFF. The CDR3 region has the DNA TGCGCCAGCGGGTCGGTAGAGCAGTTCTTC.

Ten or more counts support this clonotype. J is TRBJ1-2 and V is TRBV12-3 or TRBV12-4; D ambiguous. Trimming took off 6 bases at V and 4 bases at J, with 12 bases between the two ends. The CDR3 sequence is 13 residues long. In DNA, the CDR3 is TGTGCCAGCAGCCCCTCAGGTTTCTATGGCTACACCTTC. It specifies CASSPSGFYGYTF.

The chain uses TRBV7-9 and TRBJ1-5; perhaps TRBD1 as D (6 bases). This CDR3 has 11 residues. Germline assignment: CDR1 SEHNR and CDR2 FQNEAQ (reference sequence). V shed 5 bases and J shed 11 bases, with 10 bases lying between them. CDR3 amino acids: CASSGDRSQHF. In nucleotides, the CDR3 is TGTGCCAGCAGCGGTGACAGGTCCCAGCATTTT. Filled out from reference TRBV7-9 and TRBJ1-5, the complete variable domain reads DTGVSQNPRHKITKRGQNVTFRCDPISEHNRLYWYRQTLGQGPEFLTYFQNEAQLEKSRLLSDRFSAERPKGSFSTLEIQRTEQGDSAMYLCASSGDRSQHFGDGTRLSIL.

This clonotype turned up a few times. Just one base apart from a much larger clone, this may be a read error. The chain carries TRBV12-3 or TRBV12-4 and TRBJ2-1; D not certain. V lost 3 bases and J lost 8, with 5 bases in between. The CDR3 has 11 residues. The CDR3 region has the DNA TGTGCCAGCAGTTTGATGGATGAGCAGTTCTTC. Its translation is CASSLMDEQFF.

The rearrangement links TRBV11-2 to TRBJ1-4; D gene uncertain. Trimming pared 1 base from V and 3 bases from J, leaving 9 bases between. The CDR3 has 15 residues. Germline assignment: CDR1 SGHAT and CDR2 FQNNGV. The CDR3 is CASSLASGSNEKLFF. The DNA of the CDR3 is TGTGCCAGCAGCTTAGCATCAGGTTCTAATGAAAAACTGTTTTTT.

This clonotype was counted at least ten times. V usage is TRBV4-1 and J usage is TRBJ1-2; D is possibly TRBD1 (6 bases). Germline V gene lookup returns CDR1 MGHRA and CDR2 YSYEKL. V was shortened by 3 bases and J by 1 base, with 12 bases between the two germline ends. The CDR3 is 15 residues long. CDR3 bases: TGCGCCAGCAGCCACCCGGGACACCTTAACTATGGCTACACCTTC. The encoded protein is CASSHPGHLNYGYTF.